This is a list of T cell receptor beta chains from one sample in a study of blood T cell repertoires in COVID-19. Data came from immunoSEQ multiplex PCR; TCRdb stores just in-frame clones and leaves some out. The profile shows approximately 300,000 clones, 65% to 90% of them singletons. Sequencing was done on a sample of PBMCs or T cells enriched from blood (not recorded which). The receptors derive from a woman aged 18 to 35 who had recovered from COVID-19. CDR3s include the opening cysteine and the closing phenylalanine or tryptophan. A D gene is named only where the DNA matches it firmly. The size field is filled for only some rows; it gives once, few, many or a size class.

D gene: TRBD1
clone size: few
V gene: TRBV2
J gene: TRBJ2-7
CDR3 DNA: TGTGCCAGCAGTCGGGACAGGCACTACGAGCAGTACTTC
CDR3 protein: CASSRDRHYEQYF

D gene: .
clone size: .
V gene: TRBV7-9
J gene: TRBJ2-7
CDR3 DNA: TGTGCCAGCAGCCCCCGACAGTCCTACGAGCAGTACTTC
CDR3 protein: CASSPRQSYEQYF

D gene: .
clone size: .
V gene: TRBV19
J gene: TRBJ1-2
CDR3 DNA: TGTGCCAGTAGAAGAGCCGCAGGCTATGGCTACACCTTC
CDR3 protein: CASRRAAGYGYTF

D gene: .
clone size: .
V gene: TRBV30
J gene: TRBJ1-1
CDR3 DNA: TGTGCCTGCAATAGGAGGGGTGAAGCTTTCTTT
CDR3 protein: CACNRRGEAFF

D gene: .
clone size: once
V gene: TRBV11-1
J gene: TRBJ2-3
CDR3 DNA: TGTGCCAGCAGTGAGGGTATGGGCACAGATACGCAGTATTTT
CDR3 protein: CASSEGMGTDTQYF

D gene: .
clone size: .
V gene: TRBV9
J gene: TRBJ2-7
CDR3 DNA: TGTGCCAGCAGCGTAGACTCCCTAGCTGCCGAGCAGTACTTC
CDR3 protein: CASSVDSLAAEQYF

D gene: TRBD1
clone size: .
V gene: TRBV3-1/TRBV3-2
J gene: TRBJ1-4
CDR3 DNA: TGTGCCAGCAGTGTCACCTCGGGACAGCGTAATGAAAAACTGTTTTTT
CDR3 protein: CASSVTSGQRNEKLFF

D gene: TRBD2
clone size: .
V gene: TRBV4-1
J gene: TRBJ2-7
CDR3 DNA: TGCGCCAGCAGCCTCCCGGGACTAGCGGGGGGACTACACTACGAGCAGTACTTC
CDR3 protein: CASSLPGLAGGLHYEQYF

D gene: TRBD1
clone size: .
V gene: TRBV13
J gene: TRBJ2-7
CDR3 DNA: TGTGCCAGCAGCGTCCGGGACAGGGGCTTAAACGAGCAGTACTTC
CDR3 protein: CASSVRDRGLNEQYF

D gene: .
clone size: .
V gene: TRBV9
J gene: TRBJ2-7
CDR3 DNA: TGTGCCAGCAGCGTAGAACAGAGACCTGGCGAGCAGTACTTC
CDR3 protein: CASSVEQRPGEQYF

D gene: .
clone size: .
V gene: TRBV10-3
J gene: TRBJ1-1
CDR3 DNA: TGTGCCATCATTCCAGGACCGGGGGAGACTGAAGCTTTCTTT
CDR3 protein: CAIIPGPGETEAFF

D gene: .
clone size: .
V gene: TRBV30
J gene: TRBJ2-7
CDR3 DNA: TGTGCCTGGAGTGTACAGGTCGGCGAGCAGTACTTC
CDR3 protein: CAWSVQVGEQYF

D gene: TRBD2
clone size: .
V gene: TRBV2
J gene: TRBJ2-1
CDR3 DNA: TGTGCCAGCCTGGGACTAGCGGAGTACAATGAGCAGTTCTTC
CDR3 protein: CASLGLAEYNEQFF

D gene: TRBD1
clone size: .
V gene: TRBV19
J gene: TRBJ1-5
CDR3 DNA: TGTGCCAGTACCGGGACAGGGGGCTTGGGTCAGCCCCAGCATTTT
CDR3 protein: CASTGTGGLGQPQHF

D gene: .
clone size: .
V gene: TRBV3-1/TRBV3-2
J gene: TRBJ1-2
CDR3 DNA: TGTGCCAGCAGCCAAGCCTCAGGGTTGGGCTACACCTTC
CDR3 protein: CASSQASGLGYTF

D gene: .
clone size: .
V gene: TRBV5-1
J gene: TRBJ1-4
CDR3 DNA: TGCGCCAGCAGCCCGACAGGAAGGGATGAAAAACTGTTTTTT
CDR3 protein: CASSPTGRDEKLFF

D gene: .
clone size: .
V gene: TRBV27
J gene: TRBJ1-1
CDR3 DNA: TGTGCCAGCAGTTCAAGGACTGGCAGTGGGCCTGAAGCTTTCTTT
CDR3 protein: CASSSRTGSGPEAFF

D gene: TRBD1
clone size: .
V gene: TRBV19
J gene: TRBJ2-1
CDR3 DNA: TGTGCCAGTAGCCCGACAGGGGGCTACAATGAGCAGTTCTTC
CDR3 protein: CASSPTGGYNEQFF

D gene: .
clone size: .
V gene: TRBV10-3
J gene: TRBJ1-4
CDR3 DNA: TGTGCCATCAGTGAGTCCGAACAGATTAATGAAAAACTGTTTTTT
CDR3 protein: CAISESEQINEKLFF

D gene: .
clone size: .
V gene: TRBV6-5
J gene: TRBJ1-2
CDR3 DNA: TGTGCCAGCAGGGGGACTACAGGGTATGGCTACACCTTC
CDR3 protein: CASRGTTGYGYTF

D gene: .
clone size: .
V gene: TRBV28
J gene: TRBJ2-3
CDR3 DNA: TGTGCCAGCAGTTTATCGGCAGATACGCAGTATTTT
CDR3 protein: CASSLSADTQYF

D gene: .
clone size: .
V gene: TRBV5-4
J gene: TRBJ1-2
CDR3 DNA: TGTGCCAGCAGCCCTCGGGGGAGTAATAACTATGGCTACACCTTC
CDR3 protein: CASSPRGSNNYGYTF